This T cell receptor beta chain was retrieved from a study of identical twins (TCRdb year 2016). With respect to the entire study: The study deep-sequenced TCR alpha and beta repertoires from monozygotic twins, unrelated adults of various ages and cord blood to test whether fetal clonotypes persist. Replicate twin experiments were performed at different times using different library preparation protocols to rule out contamination. What the authors observed across the whole study: Compared with coincidental sharing between unrelated individuals, out-of-frame TCR alpha sequences shared between twins had an excess of sequences with low generation probability. Recombination models systematically underestimated out-of-frame TCR alpha sharing in monozygotic twins but agreed with sharing between unrelated individuals. Zero-insertion analyses could be partly confounded by invariant T cells such as MAIT and iNKT, though diverse VJ usage argued against such confounding for most clonotypes. Excess twin sharing in beta out-of-frame sequences was weaker because fewer shared sequences lowered the signal-to-noise ratio. Because the same donors could not be followed over many years, the conclusions relied on cross-sectional statistical analysis. Fewer insertions were carried by abundant cord blood beta clonotypes, a similar but weaker trend appeared in young adult naive repertoires, and no such trend appeared in memory repertoires.

The germline V gene yields MNHNS for CDR1 and SASEGT for CDR2. Including the terminal cysteine and valine, the CDR3 comprises 15 residues. The entry retains the CDR3 DNA only, 45 bases that are in frame from base 1. V is trimmed back by 6 bases and J by 3 bases, and the junction contains 10 bases that no gene match accounts for. This clonotype turned up a few times. Its cognate antigen has yet to be identified. No base qualities exist here, and no much larger clone lies one base off it. The library was made by 5' RACE. Reads for this sample came from an Illumina HiSeq 2000. A universal primer binding site was added through template switching, and the final cDNA carried a unique molecular identifier so that TCR cDNA molecules could be counted accurately. Specific primers in the conserved constant-segment region were used to synthesize first-strand cDNA for the TCR alpha and beta chains. To control for contamination, each cDNA library was double barcoded with a SMART-Mk sample barcode plus Illumina barcodes. Two successive PCR steps introduced TruSeq adapter sequences along with Illumina sample barcodes. The TCR alpha and beta cDNA libraries were sequenced on the Illumina HiSeq platform using custom primers. As for how the authors treated the data: Unique molecular identifiers were extracted from raw reads with MiGEC, and CDR3 positions were determined with MiXCR. Recombination models were inferred per individual with the repgenHMM and IGoR tools using an EM algorithm. The analysis of shared clonotypes was done with the tcR package in R, with sharing normalized by the product of cloneset sizes. To study raw recombination without the effects of thymic and clonal selection, out-of-frame nonproductive sequences were analyzed. TCRdb cleaned the public reads at Q25 with fastp, built clones with MiXCR and kept in-frame beta chains. Duplicate CDR3 protein sequences are folded into a single record with the most common DNA and genes. TCRdb's processing, not the authors' own work, is the source of the V and J calls. The sample table lists 640,000 or so distinct CDR3 sequences, roughly 6% of them with a count of one. 1.5% to 2% of the sample belongs to the ten largest clones.

Every donor in the study was a healthy Caucasian. Three unrelated non-twin adults were also sequenced: a male aged 18 to 30, a male aged 50 to 59 and a female aged 50 to 59. Miltenyi CD45RO+ enrichment and human naive T-cell isolation kits were used to isolate memory (CD45RO+) and naive T cells from PBMC. This chain joins TRBV6-1 to TRBJ2-7, and TRBD1 aligns with 8 junction nucleotides. The sequence came from a man younger than 35 in good health. Material: naive T cells sorted from blood. The intended sense of this specimen's cell subset or site label: cells isolated with a human naive T-cell isolation kit. CDR3 loop: CASRAGTGGYYEQYV. The DNA sequence reads TGTGCCAGCAGGGCCGGGACAGGCGGGTACTACGAGCAGTACGTC.